This T cell receptor beta chain stems from a study of beta chain features in type 1 diabetes (dated by TCRdb to 2016 to 2019). Regarding the study in general: Mean age, gender distribution, total cell number and subset yield were not different between patients and healthy donors. The study compared TCRB repertoires of sorted circulating CD4+ T cell subsets between recently diagnosed type 1 diabetes patients and matched healthy donors. A total of roughly 99,000,000 sorted cells were examined across all samples, and the number of cells per subset was strongly correlated with RNA yield. Regulatory and stem cell-like memory subsets were obtained from only 8 patients and about eight healthy donors, while naive and central memory subsets were obtained from all 30 or so donors. Here is what the overall study found, with its caveats: Type 1 diabetes patients showed a moderate but significant shortening of TCRB CDR3 length in all four CD4+ subsets. Fewer insertions and more nucleotide deletions at VDJ recombination sites were observed in patients with type 1 diabetes, implying thymic rearrangement abnormalities. PCR might favor shorter templates, but patient and control samples were amplified and corrected together, so any skew would affect both groups equally. Because the HLA sub-analyses included only small numbers of individuals, any influence of HLA type on TCRB rearrangement was left unresolved. Because cDNA was sequenced instead of genomic DNA, activated cells with high expression could be over-represented, although the groups did not differ in activation or CD3 levels. Naive, central memory and regulatory TCRB repertoires appeared more similar among patients than among healthy donors.

V is shortened by 6 bases, J by 2 bases, and the region joining them spans 7 bases. As encoded in the germline V gene, CDR1 is MRHNA while CDR2 is SNTAGT. The CDR3 runs 12 residues from the cysteine to the phenylalanine. Just CDR3 DNA is preserved here, 36 bases in frame from base 1. Each donor gave one peripheral blood draw, about 110 mL on average, collected into heparinised tubes. Using a panel that included CD45RO, CCR7, CD25, CD127, CD95 and CD27, naive, central memory, regulatory and stem cell-like memory CD4+ T cells were sorted on a BD FACSAria II. All sorted populations exceeded 98% purity. Right away, PBMCs were isolated by Lymphoprep density gradient centrifugation and were stained directly, with no culture step. Samples were stained and sorted in pairs, with one healthy donor and one patient per experiment, so that batch effects were minimized. This clone was observed a handful of times. The antigen it recognizes is unknown. No base qualities exist here, and no much larger clone lies one base off it. The sample carries other DNA sequences with the same CDR3.

The High Capacity cDNA Reverse Transcription Kit was used to reverse transcribe all of the isolated RNA, meaning that expressed TCRB transcripts were what got sequenced. Deep immunoSEQ sequencing was performed on naive, central memory and regulatory T cell samples, with an average of around 3.4 million total reads per sample. Sorted cells were lysed in RLT buffer, and RNA was extracted using DNase-treated RNeasy Micro or Mini kits according to cell number. Each cell subset was processed on its own to prevent cross-contamination, while patient and healthy donor samples were processed together. The immunoSEQ multiplex PCR was used to amplify TCRB sequences from cDNA, yielding 87-bp fragments that span the CDR3 region. Sequencing of the amplicons was performed on the Illumina HiSeq platform. Regarding the original processing steps: PCR bias was corrected computationally using synthetic template baselines, and reads within Hamming distance 2 were collapsed, with unmergeable singletons discarded. Reads were aligned against IMGT so that V, D and J genes, CDR3 length and insertions or deletions at six rearrangement sites could be assigned. Clonotype counts were normalized to sorted cell number within each subset before computing true diversity and Gini coefficients with the tcR R package. The overlap coefficient, calculated on TCRB nucleotide sequences, was used to quantify repertoire sharing. Out-of-frame TCRB sequences from naive cells were analyzed as a proxy for the pre-selection repertoire. The table comes from immuneACCESS by way of TCRdb, which keeps in-frame sequences with V and J called. Part of the clones is missing from these tables; in studies checked, under half for an unresolved V gene and the rest for unknown reasons. V and J calls and clone size come straight from that table; D and trimming were deduced from the DNA. The sample contains hundreds of thousands of clones, roughly 13% of them found a single time. The leading ten clones occupy about 0.02% of the sample.

Sequences were obtained from naive CD4+ T cells from blood. This specimen's cell subset or site label, interpreted: true naive CD4+ T cells. The sequence was collected from a man younger than 35 with type 1 diabetes. The rearranged chain carries TRBV6-4 and TRBJ1-2; a weak D assignment points to TRBD1 (5 bases agree). The bases read TGTGCCAGCAGCGACAGAAACTATGGCTACACCTTC. Its coded protein is CASSDRNYGYTF.